A selection of T cell receptor beta chains follows, all from one sample in a study of blood T cell repertoires in COVID-19. The protocol was immunoSEQ multiplex PCR, while the TCRdb copy is restricted to in-frame clones and leaves out a portion. The profile shows about 250,000 clones, 87% of them singletons. The sample comprised peripheral blood. These receptors all come from a man between 18 and 29 years old with active or convalescent COVID-19. Each CDR3 is given with its conserved first and last residue. Each record gives: D gene, J gene, CDR3 length, V gene, clone size, CDR3 protein, CDR3 DNA. The D gene is left open where the match is weak. Part of the rows lack a size; the others show once, few, many or a class for expanded clones.

NA TRBJ2-7 15 TRBV7-2 once CASSSGGVIGYEQYF TGTGCCAGCAGCTCCGGTGGAGTAATTGGTTACGAGCAGTACTTC
NA TRBJ1-4 17 TRBV4-1 NA CASSQVWRDSTNEKLFF TGCGCCAGCAGCCAAGTGTGGAGGGATTCAACTAATGAAAAACTGTTTTTT
NA TRBJ1-1 13 TRBV4-1 NA CASSQSLNTEAFF TGCGCCAGCAGCCAATCGTTGAACACTGAAGCTTTCTTT
TRBD1 TRBJ1-4 16 TRBV4-2 NA CASSQARQGSNEKLFF TGTGCCAGCAGCCAAGCTCGACAGGGATCTAATGAAAAACTGTTTTTT
NA TRBJ1-4 14 TRBV30 NA CAWSVGPLFEKLFF TGTGCCTGGAGTGTGGGCCCCCTGTTTGAAAAACTGTTTTTT
TRBD2 TRBJ2-7 14 TRBV5-6 NA CASSLISGAYEQYF TGTGCCAGCAGCTTAATTAGCGGGGCCTACGAGCAGTACTTC
NA TRBJ2-3 13 TRBV7-2 NA CASSSGNADTQYF TGTGCCAGCAGCTCAGGGAACGCAGATACGCAGTATTTT
TRBD1 TRBJ1-5 15 TRBV30 NA CAWSPGTGNNQPQHF TGTGCCTGGAGTCCCGGGACAGGCAACAATCAGCCCCAGCATTTT
TRBD1 TRBJ2-7 15 TRBV3-1/TRBV3-2 NA CASSQWGQGFSEQYF TGTGCCAGCAGCCAGTGGGGACAGGGATTTTCCGAGCAGTACTTC
NA TRBJ1-1 14 TRBV27 NA CASSLIGEGTEAFF TGTGCCAGCAGTTTGATAGGGGAGGGGACTGAAGCTTTCTTT
NA TRBJ1-3 15 TRBV5-1 NA CARFSQAPSGNTIYF TGCGCCAGGTTCTCACAGGCTCCCTCTGGAAACACCATATATTTT
NA TRBJ2-1 16 TRBV12-1 NA CASSGDGAGGWNEQFF TGTGCCAGCAGCGGAGACGGGGCGGGAGGGTGGAATGAGCAGTTCTTC
NA TRBJ1-1 13 TRBV30 few CAWSVRHGTEAFF TGTGCCTGGAGTGTACGACACGGCACTGAAGCTTTCTTT
NA TRBJ1-5 15 TRBV15 NA CATSRESWSDQPQHF TGTGCCACCAGCAGAGAGTCATGGAGCGATCAGCCCCAGCATTTT
NA TRBJ2-2 17 TRBV3-1/TRBV3-2 NA CASSQGTRGAITGELFF TGTGCCAGCAGCCAAGGCACCCGGGGGGCCATCACCGGGGAGCTGTTTTTT
TRBD2 TRBJ2-3 18 TRBV4-3 NA CASSLGTSGGAGADTQYF TGCGCCAGCAGCCTGGGGACTAGCGGGGGCGCAGGAGCAGATACGCAGTATTTT
NA TRBJ2-2 15 TRBV6-5 NA CASRWGVTNTGELFF TGTGCCAGCAGGTGGGGCGTCACGAACACCGGGGAGCTGTTTTTT